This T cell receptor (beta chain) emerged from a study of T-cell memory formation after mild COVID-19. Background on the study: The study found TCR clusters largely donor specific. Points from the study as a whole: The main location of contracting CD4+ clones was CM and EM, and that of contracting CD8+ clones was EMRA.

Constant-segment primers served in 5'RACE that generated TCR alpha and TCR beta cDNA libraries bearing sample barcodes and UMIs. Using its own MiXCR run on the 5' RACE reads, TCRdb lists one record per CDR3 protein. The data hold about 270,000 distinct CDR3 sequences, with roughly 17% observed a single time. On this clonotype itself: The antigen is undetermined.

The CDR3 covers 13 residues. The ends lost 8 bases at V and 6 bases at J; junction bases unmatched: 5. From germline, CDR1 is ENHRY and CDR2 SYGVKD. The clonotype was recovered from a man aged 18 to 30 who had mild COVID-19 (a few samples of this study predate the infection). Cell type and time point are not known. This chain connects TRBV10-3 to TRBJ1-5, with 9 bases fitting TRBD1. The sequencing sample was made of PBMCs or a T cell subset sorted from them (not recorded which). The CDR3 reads CAIGGQGGQPQHF. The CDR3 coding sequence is TGTGCCATCGGGGGACAGGGAGGTCAGCCCCAGCATTTT.